This T cell receptor beta chain is drawn from a study of Ad26.COV2.S vaccination and SARS-CoV-2 variants. At the level of the study: Donor joined the COV1001 Ad26.COV2.S trial arm. Intramuscular Ad26.COV2.S doses were given once or twice, 56 days apart. Overall study findings and caveats: Vaccine recipients surpassed placebo recipients in spike-specific TCR breadth. In vaccinated individuals, spike-specific CD8+ and CD4+ T cell responses reportedly displayed substantial breadth.

The germline CDR1 and CDR2 sequences are MRHNA and SNTAGT. The CDR3 length is 19 residues. Trimming removed 2 bases from V and 0 bases from J, with 20 bases in between. The method was immunoSEQ multiplex PCR; TCRdb's version includes in-frame clones alone and lacks a portion of them. The table has around 450,000 clones, 80% to 90% seen once. Specified treatment: about 20 received Ad26.COV2.S at low or high dose, single or two shots; about 5 received placebo; per-sample allocation not given. All samples were drawn on day 63, counting from the first vaccine or placebo injection. As concerns this clone: Its target is not known.

The sequenced sample was peripheral blood, obtained in a trial of Ad26.COV2.S vaccine versus placebo. The chain carries TRBV6-4 and TRBJ1-5, with D possibly matching TRBD1 (5 bases). The sequence came from a person between 18 and 59 years old who received the Ad26.COV2.S COVID-19 vaccine or a placebo. CDR3 loop: CASSDDRGFYGNSNQPQHF. Written as DNA, the CDR3 is TGTGCCAGCAGTGACGATCGGGGCTTCTACGGCAATAGCAATCAGCCCCAGCATTTT.